The clone carrying this TCR beta chain has only a few counts. The protocol attached unique molecular identifiers to individual cDNA molecules. TCRdb reprocessed the 5' RACE reads with MiXCR, giving one entry per CDR3 protein. The profile shows tens of thousands of distinct CDR3 sequences, about 12% of them singletons. V was clipped by 3 bases and J by 9 bases; unmatched bases: 4. Germline CDR1 and CDR2: MGHDK and SYGVNS. This CDR3 is 14 amino acids long. This record comes from a study of early T cells in non-severe SARS-CoV-2 infection. This clonotype was obtained from an adult who was a healthcare worker with PCR-confirmed SARS-CoV-2 infection or an uninfected control (not recorded which). The sequenced material came from whole blood. The rearrangement links TRBV25-1 to TRBJ2-1, with 11 bases fitting TRBD2. The CDR3 protein is CASSDRLAGREQFF. The CDR3 DNA follows: TGTGCCAGCAGTGACCGACTAGCGGGACGTGAGCAGTTCTTC. Filled out from reference TRBV25-1 and TRBJ2-1, the complete variable domain reads EADIYQTPRYLVIGTGKKITLECSQTMGHDKMYWYQQDPGMELHLIHYSYGVNSTEKGDLSSESTVSRIRTEHFPLTLESARPSHTSQYLCASSDRLAGREQFFGPGTRLTVL.